This T cell receptor beta chain comes out of a study of T cells in Graves' hyperthyroidism and ophthalmopathy. Concerning this clonotype: No antigen is known for it.

The V gene's germline CDR1 is SGHTA and CDR2 FQGNSA. Trimming stripped 4 bases from V and 6 bases from J, with 15 bases between. The CDR3 runs to 15 residues. Whole-study findings and limits: Stable hyperthyroidism and ophthalmopathy were separated using 13 V-J signatures. Blood held most thyroid clonotypes expanded above 0.001 frequency.

Uncontrolled infection, other autoimmune disease, pregnancy or lactation led to exclusion. It was RNA transcripts that yielded the amplified TCR beta CDR3 regions. With the HTBI primer set, the TCR CDR3 went through a first round of RT-PCR. MiXCR was run by TCRdb on the multiplex PCR reads, yielding one entry per CDR3 protein. The data hold 660,000 or so distinct CDR3 sequences, with roughly 46% observed a single time. The rearrangement uses TRBV7-2 and TRBJ1-4; a weak D match, TRBD1 (5 bases). Sequenced sample: peripheral blood or thyroid tissue (not recorded which). This TCR was sampled from an adult man with Graves' disease, either hyperthyroidism or ophthalmopathy (not recorded which). This CDR3 is CASSSRGPGYEKLFF. In nucleotides, the CDR3 is TGTGCCAGCAGCTCTCGCGGACCAGGGTATGAAAAACTGTTTTTT.